One sample yielded the 24 T cell receptor beta chains listed below, sequenced in a study of blood T cell repertoires in COVID-19. Assay used: immunoSEQ multiplex PCR; TCRdb lists only in-frame clones, some missing. The sample includes 65,000 to 90,000 clones, approximately 80% of them seen just once. The material sequenced was peripheral blood. The receptor set was obtained from a man older than 75 with active or convalescent COVID-19.

The chain couples TRBV3-1 (or the pseudogene TRBV3-2) to TRBJ2-1; the D is unclear. The V gene lost 1 base and the J gene lost 6 bases, with 13 bases spanning the gap. This CDR3 has 15 amino acids. CDR1 and CDR2 (germline): LGHDT, YNNKEL (reference sequence). The CDR3 spells CASSQGRSSSNEQFF. The DNA for the CDR3 is TGTGCCAGCAGCCAAGGACGGAGCTCTAGCAATGAGCAGTTCTTC.

This clone has just a few counts. The CDR3 DNA sequence: TGTGCCAGTTCTAACAGGGGGCCCCACTATGGCTACACCTTC. It translates to CASSNRGPHYGYTF. J is TRBJ1-2 and V is TRBV19, with 9 bases fitting TRBD1. The trim removed 8 bases at V and 3 bases at J, leaving 7 bases unmatched. Looked up from germline, CDR1 is LNHDA and CDR2 is SQIVND (reference sequence). The CDR3 runs 14 residues.

The chain carries TRBV6-5 and TRBJ2-3; D might be TRBD1 (6 bases). The CDR3 totals 15 residues. V lost 2 bases, J lost 2 bases, and 11 bases lay in between. CDR1 and CDR2 (germline): MNHEY, SVGAGI. The CDR3 here is CASSYQGRFTDTQYF. The CDR3 DNA follows: TGTGCCAGCAGTTACCAGGGGAGATTCACAGATACGCAGTATTTT.

The chain is built from TRBV6-1 and TRBJ2-1, with TRBD2 matching over 9 bases. The CDR3 has 15 amino acids. Germline-derived CDR1 and CDR2 are MNHNS and SASEGT. J gave up 6 bases and V 2 bases, and 5 bases lay outside the gene matches. The CDR3 DNA reads as TGTGCCAGCAGTGAATACGGCGGGGGGGCCAATGAGCAGTTCTTC. Translation: CASSEYGGGANEQFF.

The rearrangement joins TRBV5-1 to TRBJ2-7, with TRBD1 matching 12 bases. CDR1 and CDR2 (germline): SGHRS, YFSETQ. The junction had 10 bases not matched to a gene; V was cut back by 5 bases and J by 7 bases. The CDR3 spans 15 residues. CDR3: CASRPGQGARREQYF. DNA of the CDR3: TGCGCCAGCAGACCGGGACAGGGGGCACGGCGTGAGCAGTACTTC.

The chain is built from TRBV18 and TRBJ2-7; TRBD1 might be the D (6 bases). CDR1 and CDR2 (germline): KGHSH, LQKENI. The CDR3 contains 12 residues. V was pared by 4 bases and J by 13 bases, with 17 bases between. The CDR3, as DNA: TGTGCCAGCTCACGGGACACCCTAGGGCTTTACTTC. Protein product: CASSRDTLGLYF.

The genes are TRBV7-2 and TRBJ2-6, with a weak D call TRBD1 (6 bases). With 5 bases removed from V and 4 bases from J, the gap between germline ends came to 12 bases. This CDR3 region has 15 residues. The germline gives CDR1 SGHTA, CDR2 FQGNSA. The CDR3 region is CASSPGTPGANVLTF. The CDR3 DNA follows: TGTGCCAGCAGCCCCGGGACACCCGGGGCCAACGTCCTGACTTTC.

The count of this clone is one. The genes are TRBV7-6 and TRBJ2-3; D not resolved. The CDR3 has 13 amino acids. The germline gives CDR1 SGHVS, CDR2 FNYEAQ. The V and J ends lost 5 bases and 4 bases respectively, with 10 bases between them. This chain's CDR3 is CASSQNEPDTQYF. The CDR3 DNA sequence: TGTGCCAGCAGCCAGAACGAACCAGATACGCAGTATTTT.

The chain is built from TRBV7-2 and TRBJ2-7; D unresolved. The ends were cut back, 1 base at V and 3 bases at J, with 10 bases in the middle. In germline, CDR1 is SGHTA, CDR2 FQGNSA. The CDR3 has 14 amino acids. This chain's CDR3 is CASSLDGSRYEQYF. For the CDR3, the DNA is TGTGCCAGCAGCTTAGATGGCAGTCGCTACGAGCAGTACTTC.

The chain links TRBV6-5 to TRBJ2-2, with D unresolved. The germline CDR1 and CDR2 sequences are MNHEY and SVGAGI. The ends were cut back, 3 bases at V and 1 base at J, with 6 bases in the middle. CDR3 length equals 14 residues. In DNA form, the CDR3 reads TGTGCCAGCAGTTATCTCCGGAACACCGGGGAGCTGTTTTTT. The encoded protein is CASSYLRNTGELFF.

The chain carries TRBV7-8 and TRBJ2-4, with a possible D match to TRBD1 (6 bases). Germline V gene lookup returns CDR1 SGHVS and CDR2 FQNEAQ. Trimming shortened V by 5 bases and J by 0 bases, and 14 bases separated the two germline ends. The CDR3 is 16 amino acids. CDR3 sequence (DNA): TGTGCCAGCAGCGCGAGGGGGATTATAGCCAAAAACATTCAGTACTTC. This codes for CASSARGIIAKNIQYF.

The rearrangement uses TRBV3-1 (or the pseudogene TRBV3-2) and TRBJ2-7; 11 nucleotides align to TRBD2. The J segment lost 0 bases and the V segment lost 4 bases, leaving 2 bases of the junction unmatched. CDR3 length equals 15 residues. Germline CDR1 reads LGHDT; CDR2 reads YNNKEL (reference sequence). The CDR3 spells CASSLGTSGSYEQYF. The DNA for the CDR3 is TGTGCCAGCAGCCTAGGGACTAGCGGCTCCTACGAGCAGTACTTC.

The rearrangement links TRBV18 to TRBJ1-5; possible D gene TRBD1, 6 bases. The V and J ends lost 4 bases and 8 bases respectively, with 12 bases between them. This CDR3 has 13 residues. Germline CDR1 KGHSH, CDR2 LQKENI. The CDR3: CASSRDMGEPQHF. The DNA of the CDR3 is TGTGCCAGCTCACGGGACATGGGGGAGCCCCAGCATTTT.

The chain carries TRBV3-1 (or the pseudogene TRBV3-2) and TRBJ2-3; maybe TRBD2 (6 bases). This CDR3 contains 17 residues. Per germline, CDR1 LGHDT and CDR2 YNNKEL (reference sequence). Trimming shortened V by 4 bases and J by 2 bases, and 19 bases separated the two germline ends. CDR3 region: CASSLCGLSGPTDTQYF. The CDR3 coding sequence is TGTGCCAGCAGCCTCTGTGGGCTTAGCGGCCCCACAGATACGCAGTATTTT.

This clone was seen only a few times. The J gene is TRBJ2-4, the V gene TRBV7-9; 11 bases are a match to TRBD1. This CDR3 contains 16 residues. Per the germline V gene, CDR1 is SEHNR and CDR2 is FQNEAQ (reference sequence). The J segment lost 9 bases and the V segment lost 5 bases, leaving 12 bases of the junction unmatched. Written as DNA, the CDR3 is TGTGCCAGCAGCAAATGGACAGGGGGCTCGGTAGGCATTCAGTACTTC. Its translation: CASSKWTGGSVGIQYF.

Written as DNA, the CDR3 is TGTGCCAGCAGTGAAGCGCTCGGGGAGCAGTACTTC. Its protein is CASSEALGEQYF. The V and J genes are TRBV6-1 and TRBJ2-7; the D is unclear. The V and J ends lost 0 bases and 7 bases respectively, with 7 bases between them. The CDR3 runs 12 residues. Germline loops: CDR1 MNHNS, CDR2 SASEGT.

The chain combines TRBV19 with TRBJ2-7, with D possibly being TRBD1 (6 bases). V dropped 5 bases and J dropped 2 bases, with 16 bases sitting between them. Per the germline V gene, CDR1 is LNHDA and CDR2 is SQIVND (reference sequence). This CDR3 region has 15 residues. The CDR3 DNA is TGTGCCAGTAGTCTTTTCAGACAGGACCCCTACGAGCAGTACTTC. It codes for CASSLFRQDPYEQYF.

The chain links TRBV12-5 to TRBJ1-5, with TRBD1 identical over 10 bases. The CDR3 consists of 17 residues. The germline V gene encodes CDR1 LGHNT and CDR2 FRNRAP. V shed 5 bases, J shed 4 bases, and the junction held 11 bases outside the gene matches. CDR3 DNA sequence: TGTGCTAGTGGTATCGGACAGGGGGTGAGGGGAAATCAGCCCCAGCATTTT. Protein sequence: CASGIGQGVRGNQPQHF.

The rearrangement joins TRBV29-1 to TRBJ2-1; unclear D gene. V dropped 6 bases and J dropped 0 bases, with 9 bases sitting between them. The CDR3 consists of 13 residues. Looked up from germline, CDR1 is SQVTM and CDR2 is ANQGSEA. CDR3 nucleotides: TGCAGCGTCTTACTTTACTCCTACAATGAGCAGTTCTTC. This translates into CSVLLYSYNEQFF.

V usage is TRBV19 and J usage is TRBJ2-4, with D possibly TRBD2 on 5 matching bases. V was clipped by 4 bases and J by 0 bases, with 25 bases between them. The germline CDR1 and CDR2 sequences are LNHDA and SQIVND (reference sequence). The CDR3 has 20 amino acids. CDR3 coding DNA: TGTGCCAGTAGTACCCGTTGGCTGACTATTACCCCCTTAGCCAAAAACATTCAGTACTTC. It translates to CASSTRWLTITPLAKNIQYF.

Regarding this clone: The germline gene is not matched at one end of the junction; a read error may be the cause. The chain combines TRBV6-2 or TRBV6-3 with TRBJ2-1; D is unresolved. The germline V gene encodes CDR1 MNHEY and CDR2 SVGEGT. The CDR3 has 12 amino acids. In DNA, the CDR3 is TGTGCCAGCAGTTACTCCAACAATGAGCAGTTCTTC. Translating gives CASSYSNNEQFF.

V usage is TRBV5-1 and J usage is TRBJ2-5, with 12 bases aligning to TRBD1. J gave up 3 bases and V 4 bases, and 4 bases lay outside the gene matches. The CDR3 is 15 amino acids. The germline V gene has CDR1 SGHRS and CDR2 YFSETQ. Here the CDR3 DNA reads TGCGCCAGCAGCGCCGGGACAGGGGGCGAAGAGACCCAGTACTTC. Translating it yields CASSAGTGGEETQYF.

V and J are TRBV5-1 and TRBJ1-2; D unclear. The germline V and J ends were trimmed by 4 bases and 6 bases, with 19 bases remaining between them. The CDR3 is 15 amino acids. Germline CDR1 is SGHRS and CDR2 is YFSETQ. The CDR3 loop reads CASSRETTTKNGYTF. DNA of the CDR3: TGCGCCAGCAGCCGGGAGACGACGACGAAGAATGGCTACACCTTC.

This chain uses TRBV19 with TRBJ1-6; D is undetermined. There are 14 residues in the CDR3. The germline V and J ends were trimmed by 6 bases and 0 bases, with 6 bases remaining between them. Looked up from germline, CDR1 is LNHDA and CDR2 is SQIVND (reference sequence). The CDR3 is CASSGDSYNSPLHF. As DNA, the CDR3 is TGTGCCAGTAGCGGGGACTCCTATAATTCACCCCTCCACTTT.